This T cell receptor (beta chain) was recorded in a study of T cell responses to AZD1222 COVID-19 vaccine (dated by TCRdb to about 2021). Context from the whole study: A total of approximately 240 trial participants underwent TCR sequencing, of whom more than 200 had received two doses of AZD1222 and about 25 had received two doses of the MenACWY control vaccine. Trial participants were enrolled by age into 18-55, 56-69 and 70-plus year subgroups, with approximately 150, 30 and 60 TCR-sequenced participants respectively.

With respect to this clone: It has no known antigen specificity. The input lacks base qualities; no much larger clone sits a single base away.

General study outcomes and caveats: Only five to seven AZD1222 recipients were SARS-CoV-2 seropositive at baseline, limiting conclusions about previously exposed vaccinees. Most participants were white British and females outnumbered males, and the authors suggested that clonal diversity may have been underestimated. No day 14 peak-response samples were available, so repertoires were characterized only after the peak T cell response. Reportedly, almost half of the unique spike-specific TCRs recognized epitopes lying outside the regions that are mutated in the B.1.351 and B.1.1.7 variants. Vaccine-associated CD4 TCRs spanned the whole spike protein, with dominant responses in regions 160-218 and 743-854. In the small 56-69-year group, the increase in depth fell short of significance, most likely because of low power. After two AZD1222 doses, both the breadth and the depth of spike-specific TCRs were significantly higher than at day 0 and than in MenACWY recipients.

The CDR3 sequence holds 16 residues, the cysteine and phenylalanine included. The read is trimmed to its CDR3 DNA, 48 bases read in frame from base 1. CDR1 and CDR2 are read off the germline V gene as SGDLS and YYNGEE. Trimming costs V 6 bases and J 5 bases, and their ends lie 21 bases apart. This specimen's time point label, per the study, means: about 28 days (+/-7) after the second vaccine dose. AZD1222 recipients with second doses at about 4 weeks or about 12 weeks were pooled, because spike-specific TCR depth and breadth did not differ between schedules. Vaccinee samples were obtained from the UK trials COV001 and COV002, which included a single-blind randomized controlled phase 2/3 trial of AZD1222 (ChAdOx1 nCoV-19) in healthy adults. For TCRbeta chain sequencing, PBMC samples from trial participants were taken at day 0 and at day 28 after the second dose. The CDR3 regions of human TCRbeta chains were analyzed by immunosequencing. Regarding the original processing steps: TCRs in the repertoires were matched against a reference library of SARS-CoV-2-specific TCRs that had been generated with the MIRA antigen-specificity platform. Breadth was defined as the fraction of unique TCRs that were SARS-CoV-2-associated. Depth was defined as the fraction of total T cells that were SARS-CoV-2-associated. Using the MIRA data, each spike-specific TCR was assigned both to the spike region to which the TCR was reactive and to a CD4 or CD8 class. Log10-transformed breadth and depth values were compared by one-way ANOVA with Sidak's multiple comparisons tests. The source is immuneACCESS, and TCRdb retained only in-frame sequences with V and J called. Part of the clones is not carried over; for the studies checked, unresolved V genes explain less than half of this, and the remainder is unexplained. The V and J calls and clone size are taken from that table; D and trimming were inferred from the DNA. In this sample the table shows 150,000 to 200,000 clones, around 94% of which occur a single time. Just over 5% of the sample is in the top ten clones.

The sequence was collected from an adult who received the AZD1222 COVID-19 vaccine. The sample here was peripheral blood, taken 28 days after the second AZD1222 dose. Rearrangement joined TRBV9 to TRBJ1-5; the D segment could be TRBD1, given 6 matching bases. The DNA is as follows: TGTGCCAGCACCCACTCGACAGGCGGCTGTGATCAGCCCCAGCATTTT. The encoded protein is CASTHSTGGCDQPQHF.